This T cell receptor (beta chain) is drawn from a study of cytomegalovirus exposure and HLA in healthy donors. The germline V gene encodes CDR1 SGHTA and CDR2 FQGNSA. The CDR3 sequence is 12 residues long. The V and J ends lost 5 bases and 7 bases respectively, with 11 bases between them. Amplification used 60 Vbeta primers and 13 Jbeta primers. The protocol was immunoSEQ multiplex PCR, while the TCRdb copy is restricted to in-frame clones and leaves out a portion. The sample contains roughly 120,000 clones, about 80% of which appear only once. Only one count was recorded for this clone. The origin of this receptor is a woman in her 40s in good health and CMV-seropositive. The sequenced material came from PBMCs. The genes are TRBV7-2 and TRBJ1-2, with D perhaps matching TRBD1 (5 bases). The CDR3, as DNA: TGTGCCAGCAGCCCCGACAGAACTGGCTACACCTTC. Translating it yields CASSPDRTGYTF.